The entry below gives a single T cell receptor (beta chain) sequence along with its context. The data originate from a study of T cell changes during pregnancy in multiple sclerosis. The V end was cut by 2 bases, the J end by 0 bases, with 11 bases between. The CDR3 has 16 residues. Germline CDR1 reads KGHSH; CDR2 reads LQKENI. Libraries were prepared by immunoSEQ multiplex PCR; TCRdb keeps only in-frame clonotypes and omits some of them. Of about 40,000 clones listed, around nine tenths are singletons. The chain has TRBV18 and TRBJ1-5; tentative D call: TRBD1 (6 bases). This sample comprised peripheral blood, obtained in the first trimester of pregnancy. The clonotype was recovered from a female donor in good health, enrolled as a control in a pregnancy study. Here the CDR3 DNA reads TGTGCCAGCTCACCAGTAGGGGGAGTTAGCAATCAGCCCCAGCATTTT. Its protein product is CASSPVGGVSNQPQHF.